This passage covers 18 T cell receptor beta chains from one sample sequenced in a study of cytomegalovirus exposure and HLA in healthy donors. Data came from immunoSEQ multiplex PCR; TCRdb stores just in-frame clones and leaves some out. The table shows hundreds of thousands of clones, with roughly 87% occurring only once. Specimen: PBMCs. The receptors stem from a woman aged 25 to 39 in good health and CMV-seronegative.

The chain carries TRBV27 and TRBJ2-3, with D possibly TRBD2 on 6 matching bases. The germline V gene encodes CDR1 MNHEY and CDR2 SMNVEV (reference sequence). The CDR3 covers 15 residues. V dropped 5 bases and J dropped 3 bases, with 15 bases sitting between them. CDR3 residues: CASSHRRGSTDTQYF. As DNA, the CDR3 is TGTGCCAGCAGTCATAGGAGGGGTTCGACAGATACGCAGTATTTT.

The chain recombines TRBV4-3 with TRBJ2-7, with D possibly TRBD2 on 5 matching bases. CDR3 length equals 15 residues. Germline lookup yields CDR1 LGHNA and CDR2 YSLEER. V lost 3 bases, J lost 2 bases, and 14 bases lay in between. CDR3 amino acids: CASSHTVDGAYEQYF. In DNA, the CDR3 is TGCGCCAGCAGCCATACCGTCGACGGGGCCTACGAGCAGTACTTC.

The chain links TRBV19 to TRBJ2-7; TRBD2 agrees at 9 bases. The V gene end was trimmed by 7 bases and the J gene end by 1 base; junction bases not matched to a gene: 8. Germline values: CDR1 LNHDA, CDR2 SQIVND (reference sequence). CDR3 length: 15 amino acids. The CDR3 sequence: CASKFSGSLSYEQYF. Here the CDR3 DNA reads TGTGCCAGTAAATTTAGCGGGAGTCTTTCCTACGAGCAGTACTTC.

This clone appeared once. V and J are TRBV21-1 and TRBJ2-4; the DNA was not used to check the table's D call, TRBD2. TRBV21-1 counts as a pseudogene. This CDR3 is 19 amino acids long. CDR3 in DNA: TGTGCCAGCAGCAAAAGGAGGTCTAGCGGGGTTCTAGCCAAAAACATTCAGTACTTC. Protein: CASSKRRSSGVLAKNIQYF.

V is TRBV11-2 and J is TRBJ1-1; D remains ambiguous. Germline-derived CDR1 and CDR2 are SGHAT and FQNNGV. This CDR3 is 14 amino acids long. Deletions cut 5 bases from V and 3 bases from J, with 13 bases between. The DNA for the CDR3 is TGTGCCAGCAGCCCCCTATCGCCCTACACTGAAGCTTTCTTT. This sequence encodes CASSPLSPYTEAFF.

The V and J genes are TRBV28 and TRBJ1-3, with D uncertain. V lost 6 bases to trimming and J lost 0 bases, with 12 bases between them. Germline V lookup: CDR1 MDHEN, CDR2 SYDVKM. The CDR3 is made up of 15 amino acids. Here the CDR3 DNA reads TGTGCCAGCAGCCGTGACGGGAGCTCTGGAAACACCATATATTTT. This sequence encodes CASSRDGSSGNTIYF.

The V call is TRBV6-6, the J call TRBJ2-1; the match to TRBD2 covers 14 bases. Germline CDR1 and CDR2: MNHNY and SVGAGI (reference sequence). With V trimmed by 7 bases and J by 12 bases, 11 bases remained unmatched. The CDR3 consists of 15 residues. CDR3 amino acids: CASTQGGLAGAGQFF. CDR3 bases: TGTGCCAGCACTCAGGGGGGACTAGCGGGAGCAGGGCAGTTCTTC.

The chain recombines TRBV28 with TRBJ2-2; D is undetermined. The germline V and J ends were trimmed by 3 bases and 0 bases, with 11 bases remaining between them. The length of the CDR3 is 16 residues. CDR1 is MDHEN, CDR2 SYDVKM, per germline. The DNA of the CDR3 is TGTGCCAGCAGTTTTTTCGTGGCGACGAACACCGGGGAGCTGTTTTTT. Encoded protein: CASSFFVATNTGELFF. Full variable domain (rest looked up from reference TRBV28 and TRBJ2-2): DVKVTQSSRYLVKRTGEKVFLECVQDMDHENMFWYRQDPGLGLRLIYFSYDVKMKEKGDIPEGYSVSREKKERFSLILESASTNQTSMYLCASSFFVATNTGELFFGEGSRLTVL.

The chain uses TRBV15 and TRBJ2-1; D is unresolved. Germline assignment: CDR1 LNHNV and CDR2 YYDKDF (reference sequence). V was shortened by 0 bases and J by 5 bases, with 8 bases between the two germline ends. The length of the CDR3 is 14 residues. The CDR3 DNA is TGTGCCACCAGCAGAGATGCTTTAGACAATGAGCAGTTCTTC. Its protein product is CATSRDALDNEQFF.

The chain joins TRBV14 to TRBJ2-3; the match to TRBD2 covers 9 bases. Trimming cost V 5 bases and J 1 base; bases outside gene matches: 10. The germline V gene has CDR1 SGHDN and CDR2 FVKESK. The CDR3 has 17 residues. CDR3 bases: TGTGCCAGCAGCAGGATGCGGGGGGGCGTTCGCACAGATACGCAGTATTTT. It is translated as CASSRMRGGVRTDTQYF.

The CDR3 spells CASSQEGAGRLYTEAFF. CDR3 coding DNA: TGCGCCAGCAGCCAAGAAGGGGCGGGCAGGTTGTACACTGAAGCTTTCTTT. V and J are TRBV4-1 and TRBJ1-1, with D perhaps matching TRBD1 (5 bases). Germline-derived CDR1 and CDR2 are MGHRA and YSYEKL. With 0 bases removed from V and 3 bases from J, the gap between germline ends came to 17 bases. The CDR3 spans 17 residues.

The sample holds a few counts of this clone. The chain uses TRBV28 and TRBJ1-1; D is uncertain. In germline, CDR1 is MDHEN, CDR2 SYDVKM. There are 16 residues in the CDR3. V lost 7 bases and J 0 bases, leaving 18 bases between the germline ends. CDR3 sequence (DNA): TGTGCCAGCACGGATAAACCGCTAATTTTGAACACTGAAGCTTTCTTT. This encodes CASTDKPLILNTEAFF.

The CDR3 coding sequence is TGTGCCATCAGCGGACTACCATACACAGATACGCAGTATTTT. It is translated as CAISGLPYTDTQYF. The genes are TRBV10-3 and TRBJ2-3, with D perhaps TRBD2 (6 bases). Germline CDR1 ENHRY, CDR2 SYGVKD. The CDR3 length is 14 residues. V was pared by 6 bases and J by 2 bases, with 12 bases between.

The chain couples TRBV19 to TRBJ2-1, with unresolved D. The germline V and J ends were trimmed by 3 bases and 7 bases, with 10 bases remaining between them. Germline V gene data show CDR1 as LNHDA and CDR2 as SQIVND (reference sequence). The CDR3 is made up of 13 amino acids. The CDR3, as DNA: TGTGCCAGTAGTATGGTGGCAGTAAATGAGCAGTTCTTC. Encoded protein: CASSMVAVNEQFF.

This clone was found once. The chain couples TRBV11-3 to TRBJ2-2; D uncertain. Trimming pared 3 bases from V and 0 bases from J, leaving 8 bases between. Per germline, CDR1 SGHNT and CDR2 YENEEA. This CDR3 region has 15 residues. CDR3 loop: CASSFKRSNTGELFF. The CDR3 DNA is TGTGCCAGCAGCTTCAAAAGGTCGAACACCGGGGAGCTGTTTTTT.

CDR3 nucleotide sequence: TGTGCCTGGAGTTCTCCCCTTACAGGGTGGGGCACAGATACGCAGTATTTT. Residues: CAWSSPLTGWGTDTQYF. V is TRBV30 and J is TRBJ2-3, with D perhaps TRBD1 (6 bases). V dropped 2 bases and J dropped 1 base, with 19 bases sitting between them. CDR3 length equals 17 residues. From germline, CDR1 is GTSNPN and CDR2 SVGIG (reference sequence).

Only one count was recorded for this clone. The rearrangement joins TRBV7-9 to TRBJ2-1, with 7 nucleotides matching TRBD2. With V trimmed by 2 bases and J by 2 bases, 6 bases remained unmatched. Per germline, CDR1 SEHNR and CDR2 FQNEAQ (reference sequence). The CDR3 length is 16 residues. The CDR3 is CASSLIGAGPYNEQFF. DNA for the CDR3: TGTGCCAGCAGCTTAATTGGAGCGGGGCCCTACAATGAGCAGTTCTTC.

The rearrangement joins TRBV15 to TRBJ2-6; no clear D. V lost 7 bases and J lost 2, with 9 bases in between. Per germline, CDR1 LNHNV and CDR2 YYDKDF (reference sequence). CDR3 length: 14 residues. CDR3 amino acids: CATTSVPGANVLTF. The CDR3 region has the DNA TGTGCCACCACCAGCGTCCCTGGGGCCAACGTCCTGACTTTC.